Sequencing of this T cell receptor (beta chain) was carried out in a study of response to subunit inactivated influenza vaccine. Study-level results: It was suggested by the authors that few new T cells are recruited by each seasonal influenza vaccination.

This clonotype was detected ten times or more. The antigen remains unidentified. TCRdb re-derived calls from the RT-PCR reads in MiXCR, one entry per CDR3 protein. The sample includes 650,000 to 850,000 distinct CDR3 sequences, approximately 14% of them seen just once. There are 14 residues in the CDR3. V lost 5 bases, J lost 7 bases, and 15 bases lay in between. The V and J genes are TRBV12-3 or TRBV12-4 and TRBJ2-1; a weak D match, TRBD2 (5 bases). This sequence originates from a man aged 45 to 65 who received an inactivated influenza vaccine. This specimen consisted of PBMCs from blood, obtained roughly 15 days before vaccination. CDR3 protein: CASSPPIGGNEQFF. The CDR3 bases are TGTGCCAGCAGTCCCCCGATAGGAGGAAATGAGCAGTTCTTC.